Reported below is one TCR beta chain. Its matching antigen is unknown. The sample is drawn from a study of T cell repertoires in cytomegalovirus infection. Study in general: Through public TCR beta signatures, both CMV infection and matching HLA type were indicated. Whole-study results and caveats: CMV carriers with the relevant HLA were identified by cumulative public TCR beta family frequency.

TCRdb analysed the reads with MiXCR anew, one entry per CDR3 protein. The sample has around 360,000 distinct CDR3 sequences, about 35% seen once; the top ten hold about 13%. V was cut by 6 bases and J by 5 bases, with 17 bases left in between. This CDR3 region has 14 residues. Germline V gives CDR1 SGHNT, CDR2 YYREEE (reference sequence). This sequence originates from a human donor in good health (CMV status not recorded). Some clones in this sample may be carry-over from other donors' samples. This sequence joins TRBV5-4 and TRBJ2-5; no reliable D call. This specimen consisted of cultured PBMCs, obtained from culture after CMV antigen stimulation. This CDR3 reads CASTPAPGRETQYF. The CDR3 nucleotides are TGTGCCAGCACCCCCGCGCCGGGTCGGGAGACCCAGTACTTC. The whole variable domain, remainder taken from reference TRBV5-4 and TRBJ2-5, is ETGVTQSPTHLIKTRGQQVTLRCSSQSGHNTVSWYQQALGQGPQFIFQYYREEENGRGNFPPRFSGLQFPNYSSELNVNALELDDSALYLCASTPAPGRETQYFGPGTRLLVL.